Each of the 29 T cell receptor beta chains below was sequenced from the same sample in a study of cytomegalovirus exposure and HLA in healthy donors. PCR amplification relied on 60 Vbeta primers (plus 13 Jbeta primers). Libraries were prepared by immunoSEQ multiplex PCR; TCRdb keeps only in-frame clonotypes and omits some of them. The sample shows roughly 140,000 clones, over 60% of them seen only once. Specimen: PBMCs. The receptors derive from a middle-aged man in good health and CMV-seronegative.

This chain uses TRBV25-1 with TRBJ1-1; TRBD1 is a possible D gene (6 bases). Trimming removed 7 bases at V and 3 bases at J, with 18 bases between. CDR3 length: 15 residues. Looked up from germline, CDR1 is MGHDK and CDR2 is SYGVNS. This CDR3 reads CASNVATGTDTEAFF. Here the CDR3 DNA reads TGTGCCAGCAATGTGGCAACAGGGACCGACACTGAAGCTTTCTTT.

This clone was recorded once. The chain employs TRBV5-1 and TRBJ1-2; D may be TRBD1 (5 bases). The CDR3 has 13 residues. The germline V gene has CDR1 SGHRS and CDR2 YFSETQ. Trimming removed 4 bases from V and 3 bases from J, with 10 bases in between. In nucleotides, the CDR3 is TGCGCCAGCAGCCCAACAGGTGACTATGGCTACACCTTC. Protein: CASSPTGDYGYTF. Drawing the rest from reference TRBV5-1 and TRBJ1-2, the complete variable domain is KAGVTQTPRYLIKTRGQQVTLSCSPISGHRSVSWYQQTPGQGLQFLFEYFSETQRNKGNFPGRFSGRQFSNSRSEMNVSTLELGDSALYLCASSPTGDYGYTFGSGTRLTVV.

This chain links TRBV30 with TRBJ2-1; 9 bases are shared with TRBD1. This CDR3 is built from 13 residues. CDR1 and CDR2 (germline): GTSNPN, SVGIG (reference sequence). V trimming: 4 bases; J trimming: 9 bases; junction bases outside the gene matches: 7. The CDR3 reads CAWTAGQGCEQFF. CDR3 in DNA: TGTGCCTGGACCGCAGGACAGGGGTGTGAGCAGTTCTTC.

This chain uses TRBV7-2 with TRBJ2-1, with D possibly matching TRBD2 (5 bases). V was cut by 3 bases and J by 8 bases, with 8 bases left in between. CDR3 size: 12 residues. Germline CDR1 is SGHTA and CDR2 is FQGNSA. This chain's CDR3 is CASSFSVHEQFF. The DNA of the CDR3 is TGTGCCAGCAGCTTTAGCGTTCATGAGCAGTTCTTC. The full variable domain, rest sourced from reference TRBV7-2 and TRBJ2-1, is GAGVSQSPSNKVTEKGKDVELRCDPISGHTALYWYRQSLGQGLEFLIYFQGNSAPDKSGLPSDRFSAERTGGSVSTLTIQRTQQEDSAVYLCASSFSVHEQFFGPGTRLTVL.

This sequence joins TRBV5-1 and TRBJ1-1, with D hard to call. The V gene's germline CDR1 is SGHRS and CDR2 YFSETQ. This CDR3 has 15 amino acids. V dropped 0 bases and J dropped 2 bases, with 11 bases sitting between them. CDR3 protein: CASSLERLRNTEAFF. CDR3 sequence (DNA): TGCGCCAGCAGCTTGGAACGTCTGAGAAACACTGAAGCTTTCTTT.

This clone was detected only a few times. The CDR3 sequence: CASSLGGLSRARYEQYF. As DNA, the CDR3 is TGTGCCAGCAGCTTGGGCGGACTGAGCAGAGCCCGCTACGAGCAGTACTTC. The V and J genes are TRBV5-5 and TRBJ2-7, with D maybe TRBD2 (5 bases). Trimming took 0 bases from V and 3 from J, leaving 19 bases between them. The CDR3 is made up of 17 amino acids. Per germline, CDR1 SGHKS and CDR2 YYEKEE (reference sequence).

The CDR3, as DNA: TGTGCCAGTAGTGTACAGGGCAACACCGGGGAGCTGTTTTTT. Translating it yields CASSVQGNTGELFF. V gene TRBV19 combines with J gene TRBJ2-2, with D tentatively TRBD1 (6 bases). Trimming removed 5 bases from V and 2 bases from J, with 9 bases in between. The CDR3 length is 14 residues. In germline, CDR1 is LNHDA, CDR2 SQIVND (reference sequence). Complete variable domain (other parts from reference TRBV19 and TRBJ2-2): DGGITQSPKYLFRKEGQNVTLSCEQNLNHDAMYWYRQDPGQGLRLIYYSQIVNDFQKGDIAEGYSVSREKKESFPLTVTSAQKNPTAFYLCASSVQGNTGELFFGEGSRLTVL.

This clone has only one observation. The chain has TRBV10-3 and TRBJ2-5, with 7 nucleotides matching TRBD2. Trimming at V came to 2 bases and at J to 2 bases, leaving 8 bases not matched to a gene. The CDR3 runs to 16 residues. Germline V gene lookup returns CDR1 ENHRY and CDR2 SYGVKD. The CDR3 is CAISERIGRGQETQYF. The CDR3 nucleotides are TGTGCCATCAGTGAGAGGATCGGGCGGGGGCAAGAGACCCAGTACTTC.

The chain is built from TRBV4-1 and TRBJ2-7; 16 nucleotides align to TRBD2. Germline CDR1 is MGHRA and CDR2 is YSYEKL. This CDR3 has 19 amino acids. Losses at the gene ends were 4 bases for V and 4 bases for J; bases not matched to a gene: 13. CDR3 region: CASSPRGLAGGSSGYEQYF. CDR3 in DNA: TGCGCCAGCAGCCCCCGGGGACTAGCGGGGGGGTCCTCCGGGTACGAGCAGTACTTC.

The rearrangement joins TRBV6-1 to TRBJ2-7, with D possibly TRBD1 on 6 matching bases. The germline gives CDR1 MNHNS, CDR2 SASEGT. The V gene lost 7 bases and the J gene lost 1 base, with 14 bases spanning the gap. CDR3 length: 14 residues. This CDR3 is CASKEQGVSYEQYF. For the CDR3, the DNA is TGTGCCAGCAAGGAACAGGGTGTTTCCTACGAGCAGTACTTC.

The V call is TRBV7-3, the J call TRBJ2-3; 8 nucleotides line up with TRBD2. Per germline, CDR1 SGHTA and CDR2 FQGTGA. V lost 0 bases, J lost 2 bases, and 1 base stayed unmatched. The CDR3 is made up of 15 amino acids. The CDR3 DNA reads TGTGCCAGCAGCTTAACTAGCGGGGTCACAGATACGCAGTATTTT. It codes for CASSLTSGVTDTQYF.

V gene TRBV29-1 combines with J gene TRBJ1-1; 9 nucleotides agree with TRBD1. Losses at the gene ends were 7 bases for V and 7 bases for J; bases not matched to a gene: 7. The length of the CDR3 is 12 residues. Germline V CDR1 and CDR2: SQVTM, ANQGSEA. CDR3 in DNA: TGCAGCGCACGGACAGGGGAAGGTGAAGCTTTCTTT. It codes for CSARTGEGEAFF.

The chain couples TRBV7-8 to TRBJ2-5; 12 nucleotides agree with TRBD2. Germline V gene data show CDR1 as SGHVS and CDR2 as FQNEAQ. The CDR3 is 18 amino acids. After removal of 3 bases from V and 4 bases from J, the junction contained 12 bases not matched to a gene. CDR3 sequence (DNA): TGTGCCAGCAGCTTCCGACTAGCGGGAGTTGATTTGGGAGAGACCCAGTACTTC. The encoded protein is CASSFRLAGVDLGETQYF.

This clone was seen a few times. The genes are TRBV19 and TRBJ1-1, with 7 bases matching TRBD1. This CDR3 contains 14 residues. Germline assignment: CDR1 LNHDA and CDR2 SQIVND (reference sequence). The V segment lost 6 bases and the J segment 4 bases; nucleotides outside the gene matches: 8. DNA for the CDR3: TGTGCCAGTAGCCAAACAGGGGAGGTCACTGAAGCTTTCTTT. Residues: CASSQTGEVTEAFF.

Concerning this clone itself: Other DNA sequences in this specimen translate into the identical CDR3. This chain uses TRBV6-5 with TRBJ1-1; 7 nucleotides agree with TRBD1. The CDR3 length is 14 residues. Germline loops: CDR1 MNHEY, CDR2 SVGAGI. V trimming: 1 base; J trimming: 6 bases; junction bases outside the gene matches: 5. CDR3 amino acids: CASSYLRQGPEAFF. CDR3 coding DNA: TGTGCCAGCAGTTACTTACGACAGGGCCCTGAAGCTTTCTTT.

The chain couples TRBV15 to TRBJ1-2; 8 bases align to TRBD1. The V segment lost 1 base and the J segment 0 bases; nucleotides outside the gene matches: 4. Germline CDR1 reads LNHNV; CDR2 reads YYDKDF (reference sequence). The CDR3 extends over 16 amino acids. The CDR3, as DNA: TGTGCCACCAGCAGAGTTGACAGGGGTTCTAACTATGGCTACACCTTC. It specifies CATSRVDRGSNYGYTF.

The genes are TRBV9 and TRBJ1-4; the match to TRBD1 covers 8 bases. Germline V gene sequence: CDR1 SGDLS, CDR2 YYNGEE. The CDR3 is made up of 15 amino acids. Trimming took 3 bases from V and 8 from J; bases not matched to a gene: 9. As DNA, the CDR3 is TGTGCCAGCAGCGAAGGACAGGGTGCGAAGGAAAAACTGTTTTTT. Translating gives CASSEGQGAKEKLFF.

The rearrangement links TRBV4-1 to TRBJ2-1; TRBD1 aligns across 11 bases. Trimming cost V 2 bases and J 8 bases; bases outside gene matches: 8. The CDR3 length is 16 residues. In germline, CDR1 is MGHRA, CDR2 YSYEKL. The CDR3 sequence: CASSQTVDRGRDEQFF. CDR3 nucleotides: TGCGCCAGCAGCCAAACCGTGGACAGGGGGCGAGATGAGCAGTTCTTC.

This sequence joins TRBV6-5 and TRBJ2-5; 11 bases fit TRBD1. The trim removed 7 bases at V and 7 bases at J, leaving 8 bases unmatched. The length of the CDR3 is 14 residues. CDR1 and CDR2 (germline): MNHEY, SVGAGI. The CDR3 region is CASTGTGGLGTQYF. CDR3 DNA: TGTGCCAGCACCGGGACAGGGGGTCTGGGGACCCAGTACTTC.

The rearrangement links TRBV28 to TRBJ2-1; no firm D call. This CDR3 spans 14 amino acids. The V gene lost 3 bases and the J gene lost 9 bases, with 15 bases spanning the gap. Looked up from germline, CDR1 is MDHEN and CDR2 is SYDVKM. As DNA, the CDR3 is TGTGCCAGCAGTTTCAAGCTTCGGCCTAGTGAGCAGTTCTTC. It translates to CASSFKLRPSEQFF.

This chain uses TRBV29-1 with TRBJ2-1; D uncertain. This CDR3 comprises 11 residues. Trimming left V 1 base short and J 5 bases short, with 3 bases between. Germline CDR1 and CDR2: SQVTM and ANQGSEA. The CDR3 bases are TGCAGCGTTGAAGCAAACAATGAGCAGTTCTTC. Translating gives CSVEANNEQFF.

This clone turned up a few times. The rearrangement links TRBV19 to TRBJ2-6; 8 positions match TRBD1. J was trimmed by 0 bases and V by 6 bases; bases with no gene match: 7. The CDR3 length is 17 residues. The germline V gene encodes CDR1 LNHDA and CDR2 SQIVND (reference sequence). CDR3 region: CASSPDRESSGANVLTF. CDR3 coding DNA: TGTGCCAGTAGCCCGGACAGGGAGAGCTCTGGGGCCAACGTCCTGACTTTC. Together with reference TRBV19 and TRBJ2-6, the CDR3 gives the full variable domain: DGGITQSPKYLFRKEGQNVTLSCEQNLNHDAMYWYRQDPGQGLRLIYYSQIVNDFQKGDIAEGYSVSREKKESFPLTVTSAQKNPTAFYLCASSPDRESSGANVLTFGAGSRLTVL.

The rearrangement joins TRBV7-9 to TRBJ2-7; 10 bases match TRBD2. This CDR3 has 15 residues. The V gene's germline CDR1 is SEHNR and CDR2 FQNEAQ (reference sequence). V trimming: 4 bases; J trimming: 5 bases; junction bases outside the gene matches: 8. This CDR3 is CASSSRTSGGDEQYF. The CDR3 nucleotides read TGTGCCAGCAGCTCAAGGACTAGCGGCGGCGACGAGCAGTACTTC.

This chain uses TRBV5-6 with TRBJ2-1; D unresolved. The CDR3 has 13 amino acids. The V end lost 1 base, the J end lost 6 bases, and 8 bases lay between the germline ends. Germline CDR1 is SGHDT and CDR2 is YYEEEE. Here the CDR3 DNA reads TGTGCCAGCAGCTTGTGGCACGTCAATGAGCAGTTCTTC. It yields the protein CASSLWHVNEQFF.

In its sample, this clone was seen a few times. The chain links TRBV15 to TRBJ2-5, with TRBD2 identical over 12 bases. Germline lookup yields CDR1 LNHNV and CDR2 YYDKDF (reference sequence). J gave up 5 bases and V 5 bases, and 9 bases lay outside the gene matches. The CDR3 is made up of 16 amino acids. CDR3 nucleotide sequence: TGTGCCACCAGCTCAAGACTAGCGGGAGCTGGTGAGACCCAGTACTTC. This codes for CATSSRLAGAGETQYF.

The chain employs TRBV9 and TRBJ2-3; weak D call: TRBD2 (7 bases). This CDR3 spans 18 amino acids. V was clipped by 4 bases and J by 0 bases, with 21 bases between them. Germline V gene data show CDR1 as SGDLS and CDR2 as YYNGEE. The CDR3 here is CASSLRPLRGGSTDTQYF. The CDR3 coding sequence is TGTGCCAGCAGCCTCCGGCCCCTACGCGGGGGCAGCACAGATACGCAGTATTTT.

This clone appeared a few times. The junction does not match germline at one end; this may be a read error. This chain joins TRBV5-1 and TRBJ1-6; D may be TRBD1 (6 bases). CDR1 SGHRS and CDR2 YFSETQ come from the germline V gene. This CDR3 spans 17 amino acids. The CDR3 sequence: CASSLGMTGRTYSPLNF. The CDR3 region has the DNA TGCGCCAGCAGCTTGGGCATGACAGGCCGAACCTACTCACCCCTCAACTTT. The full variable domain, its missing parts supplied by reference TRBV5-1 and TRBJ1-6, is KAGVTQTPRYLIKTRGQQVTLSCSPISGHRSVSWYQQTPGQGLQFLFEYFSETQRNKGNFPGRFSGRQFSNSRSEMNVSTLELGDSALYLCASSLGMTGRTYSPLNFGNGTRLTVT.

The chain has TRBV7-7 and TRBJ1-5, with 7 bases identical to TRBD1. V shed 4 bases, J shed 4 bases, and the junction held 10 bases outside the gene matches. Germline assignment: CDR1 SSHAT and CDR2 FNYEAQ (reference sequence). The CDR3 consists of 16 residues. The CDR3, as DNA: TGTGCCAGCAGCTCGACCTGGGACAGTCAAAATCAGCCCCAGCATTTT. This gives the protein CASSSTWDSQNQPQHF. Full variable domain (remainder filled in from reference TRBV7-7 and TRBJ1-5): GAGVSQSPRYKVTKRGQDVTLRCDPISSHATLYWYQQALGQGPEFLTYFNYEAQPDKSGLPSDRFSAERPEGSISTLTIQRTEQRDSAMYRCASSSTWDSQNQPQHFGDGTRLSIL.

V usage is TRBV11-2 and J usage is TRBJ2-5; D is possibly TRBD1 (5 bases). The germline CDR1 and CDR2 sequences are SGHAT and FQNNGV. Deletions cut 6 bases from V and 1 base from J, with 9 bases between. The length of the CDR3 is 13 residues. CDR3 DNA: TGTGCCAGCAGTAGGGGATTCCAAGAGACCCAGTACTTC. Protein: CASSRGFQETQYF.